This is a list of T cell receptor beta chains from one sample in a study of CD8 T cells in ankylosing spondylitis. TCRdb itself ran the 5' RACE reads through MiXCR, one entry per CDR3 protein. The sample yields about 540,000 distinct CDR3 sequences, about 12% seen once. The source material was blood, either unsorted or a sorted T cell fraction (not recorded which). The receptors shown here come from a male donor with ankylosing spondylitis. CDR3s include the opening cysteine and the closing phenylalanine or tryptophan.

>TRBV12-3/TRBV12-4|TRBJ1-1
CASYPYGQGDTEAFF
>TRBV20-1|TRBJ2-1
CSARVQKNEQFF
>TRBV11-2|TRBJ2-5
CASSLDGEGQETQYF
>TRBV7-9|TRBJ2-1
CASSLEFDEQFF
>TRBV3-1|TRBJ2-7
CASSPWDVYEQYF
>TRBV18|TRBJ2-2
CASSLSLDTGELFF
>TRBV20-1|TRBJ2-7
CSAPGREGRSEQYF
>TRBV6-5|TRBJ1-1
CASSLGARVEAFF
>TRBV3-1|TRBJ1-2
CASSQRPGQGNYGYTF
>TRBV5-1|TRBJ2-5
CASSLESVETQYF
>TRBV12-3/TRBV12-4|TRBJ1-3
CASSRTPLYSGNTIYF
>TRBV5-1|TRBJ1-1
CASSKGDGNTEAFF
>TRBV6-1|TRBJ2-7
CASVGTGIVYEQYF
>TRBV2|TRBJ1-1
CASTDRTDYTEAFF
>TRBV7-2|TRBJ1-2
CASSLFQGSNYGYTF
>TRBV30|TRBJ2-1
CAWSSEGQGYSEQFF
>TRBV27|TRBJ1-6
CASSLSAQGPGTPLHF
>TRBV20-1|TRBJ1-2
CSVPWTGVGGYTF
>TRBV24-1|TRBJ2-1
CATSDNGSHNEQFF
>TRBV5-1|TRBJ2-2
CASSAGTSGITGELFF
>TRBV5-1|TRBJ2-1
CASSLDSGNNEQFF
>TRBV12-3/TRBV12-4|TRBJ2-1
CASSPTSGGSYNEQFF
>TRBV27|TRBJ2-2
CASSFRKITGELFF